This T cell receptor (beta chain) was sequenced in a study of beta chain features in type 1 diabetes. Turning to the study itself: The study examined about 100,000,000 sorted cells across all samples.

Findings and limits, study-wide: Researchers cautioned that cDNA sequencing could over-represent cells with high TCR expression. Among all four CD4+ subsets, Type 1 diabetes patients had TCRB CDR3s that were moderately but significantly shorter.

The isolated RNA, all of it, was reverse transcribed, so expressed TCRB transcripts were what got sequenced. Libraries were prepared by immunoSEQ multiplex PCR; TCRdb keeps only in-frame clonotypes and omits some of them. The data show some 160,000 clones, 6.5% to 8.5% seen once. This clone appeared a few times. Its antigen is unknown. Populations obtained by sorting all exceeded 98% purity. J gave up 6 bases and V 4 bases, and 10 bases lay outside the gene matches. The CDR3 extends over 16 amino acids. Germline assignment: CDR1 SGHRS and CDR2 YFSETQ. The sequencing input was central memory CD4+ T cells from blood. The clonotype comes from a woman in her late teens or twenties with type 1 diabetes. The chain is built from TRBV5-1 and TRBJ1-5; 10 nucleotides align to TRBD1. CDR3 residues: CASSPTGQGGGQPQHF. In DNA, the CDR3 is TGCGCCAGCAGCCCGACCGGACAGGGGGGAGGTCAGCCCCAGCATTTT.